This section outlines one TCR beta chain sequence together with its context. This sample is drawn from a study of blood T cell repertoires in COVID-19. The V end was cut by 0 bases, the J end by 10 bases, with 14 bases between. Germline CDR1 SGDLS, CDR2 YYNGEE. The CDR3 contains 14 residues. Measured with immunoSEQ multiplex PCR; TCRdb has only the in-frame clones, and not every one. Among over 45,000 clones listed, 80% to 90% were seen once. This sequence joins TRBV9 and TRBJ2-1; D might be TRBD1 (5 bases). The TCR sequence derives from a woman aged 80 or older with acute or convalescent COVID-19. Sequenced input: peripheral blood. As DNA, the CDR3 is TGTGCCAGCAGCGTAGATATAGGGAAGGGGGAGCAGTTCTTC. It specifies CASSVDIGKGEQFF.